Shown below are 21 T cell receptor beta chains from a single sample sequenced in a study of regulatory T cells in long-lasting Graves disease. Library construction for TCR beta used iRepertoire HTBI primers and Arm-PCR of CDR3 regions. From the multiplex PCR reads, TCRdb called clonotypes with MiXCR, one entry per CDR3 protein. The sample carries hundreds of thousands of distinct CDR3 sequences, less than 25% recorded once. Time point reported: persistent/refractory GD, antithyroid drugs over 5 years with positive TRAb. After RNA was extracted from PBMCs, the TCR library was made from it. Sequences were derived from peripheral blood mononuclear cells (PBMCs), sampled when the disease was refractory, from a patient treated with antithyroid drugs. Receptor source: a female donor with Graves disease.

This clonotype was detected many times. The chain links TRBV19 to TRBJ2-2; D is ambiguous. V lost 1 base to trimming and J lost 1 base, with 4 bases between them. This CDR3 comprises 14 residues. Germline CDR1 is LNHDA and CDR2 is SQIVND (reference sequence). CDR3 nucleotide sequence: TGTGCCAGTAGTATAGGGGGGAACACCGGGGAGCTGTTTTTT. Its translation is CASSIGGNTGELFF.

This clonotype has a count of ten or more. The CDR3 loop reads CAWIKGGYEQYF. The CDR3 coding sequence is TGTGCCTGGATCAAGGGGGGGTACGAGCAGTACTTC. This chain links TRBV30 with TRBJ2-7; possible D gene TRBD2, 7 bases. With 4 bases removed from V and 4 bases from J, the gap between germline ends came to 11 bases. The germline V gene encodes CDR1 GTSNPN and CDR2 SVGIG (reference sequence). The CDR3 consists of 12 residues.

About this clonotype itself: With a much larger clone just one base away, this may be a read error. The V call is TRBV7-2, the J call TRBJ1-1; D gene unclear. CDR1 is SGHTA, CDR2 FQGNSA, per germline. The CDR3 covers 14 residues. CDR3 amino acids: CAISLIITNTEAFF. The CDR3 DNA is TGTGCCATCAGCTTAATCATAACGAACACTGAAGCTTTCTTT.

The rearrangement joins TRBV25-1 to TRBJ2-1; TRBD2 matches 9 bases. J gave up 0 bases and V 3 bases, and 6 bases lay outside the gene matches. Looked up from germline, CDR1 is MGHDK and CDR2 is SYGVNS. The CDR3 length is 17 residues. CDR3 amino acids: CASSDPLLAGSYNEQFF. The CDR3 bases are TGTGCCAGCAGTGACCCATTACTAGCGGGCTCCTACAATGAGCAGTTCTTC.

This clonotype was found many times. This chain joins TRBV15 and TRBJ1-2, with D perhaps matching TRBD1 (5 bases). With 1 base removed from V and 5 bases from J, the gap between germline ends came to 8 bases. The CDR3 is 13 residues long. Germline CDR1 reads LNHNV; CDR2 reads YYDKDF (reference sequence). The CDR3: CATSRVEGYGYTF. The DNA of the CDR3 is TGTGCCACCAGCAGAGTTGAGGGGTATGGCTACACCTTC.

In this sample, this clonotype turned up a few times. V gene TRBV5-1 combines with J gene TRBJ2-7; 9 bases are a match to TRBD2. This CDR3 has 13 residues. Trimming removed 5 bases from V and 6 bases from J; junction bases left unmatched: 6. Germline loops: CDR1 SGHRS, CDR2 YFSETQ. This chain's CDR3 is CASRREGPSEQYF. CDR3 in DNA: TGCGCCAGCAGGCGGGAGGGCCCTAGCGAGCAGTACTTC. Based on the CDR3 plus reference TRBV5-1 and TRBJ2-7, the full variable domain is KAGVTQTPRYLIKTRGQQVTLSCSPISGHRSVSWYQQTPGQGLQFLFEYFSETQRNKGNFPGRFSGRQFSNSRSEMNVSTLELGDSALYLCASRREGPSEQYFGPGTRLTVT.

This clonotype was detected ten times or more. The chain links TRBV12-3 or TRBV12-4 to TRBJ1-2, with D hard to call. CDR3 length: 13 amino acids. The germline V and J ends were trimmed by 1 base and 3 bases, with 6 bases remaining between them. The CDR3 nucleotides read TGTGCCAGCAGTTTAGATGCAGACTATGGCTACACCTTC. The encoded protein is CASSLDADYGYTF.

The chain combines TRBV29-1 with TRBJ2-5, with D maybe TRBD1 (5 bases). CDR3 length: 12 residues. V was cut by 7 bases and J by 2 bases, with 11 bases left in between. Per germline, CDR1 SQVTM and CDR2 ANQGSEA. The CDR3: CSGGQGQETQYF. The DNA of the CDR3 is TGCAGCGGTGGGCAGGGACAAGAGACCCAGTACTTC.

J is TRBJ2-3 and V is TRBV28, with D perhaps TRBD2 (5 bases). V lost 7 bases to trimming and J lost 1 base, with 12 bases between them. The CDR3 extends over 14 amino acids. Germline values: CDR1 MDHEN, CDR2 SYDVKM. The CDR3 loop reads CASTISGRTDTQYF. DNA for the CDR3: TGTGCCAGCACGATAAGCGGCCGCACAGATACGCAGTATTTT.

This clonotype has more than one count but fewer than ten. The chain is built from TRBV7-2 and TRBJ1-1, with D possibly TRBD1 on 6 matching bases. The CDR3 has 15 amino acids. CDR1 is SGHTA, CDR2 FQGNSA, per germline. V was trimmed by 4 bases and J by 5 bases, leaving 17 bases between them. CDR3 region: CASSWDMVGGTEAFF. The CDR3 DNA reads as TGTGCCAGCAGCTGGGACATGGTGGGGGGAACTGAAGCTTTCTTT.

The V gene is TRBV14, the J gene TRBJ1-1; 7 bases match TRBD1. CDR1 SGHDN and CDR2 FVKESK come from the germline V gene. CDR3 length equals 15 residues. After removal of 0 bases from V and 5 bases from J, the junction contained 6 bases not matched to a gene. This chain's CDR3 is CASSQDVTGVTEAFF. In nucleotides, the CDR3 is TGTGCCAGCAGCCAAGATGTTACAGGGGTAACTGAAGCTTTCTTT.

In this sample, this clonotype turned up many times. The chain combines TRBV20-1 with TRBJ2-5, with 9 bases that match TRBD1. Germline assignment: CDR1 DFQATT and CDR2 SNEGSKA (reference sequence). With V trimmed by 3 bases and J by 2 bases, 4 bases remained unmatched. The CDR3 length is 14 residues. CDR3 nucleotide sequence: TGCAGTGCTAGGAAGGGGACAGGGCAAGAGACCCAGTACTTC. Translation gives CSARKGTGQETQYF.

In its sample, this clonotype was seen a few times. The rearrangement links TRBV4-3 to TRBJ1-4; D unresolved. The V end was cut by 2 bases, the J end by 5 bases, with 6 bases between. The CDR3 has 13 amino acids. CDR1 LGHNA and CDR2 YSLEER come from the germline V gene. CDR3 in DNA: TGCGCCAGCAGCCAACAATCGAATGAAAAACTGTTTTTT. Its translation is CASSQQSNEKLFF.

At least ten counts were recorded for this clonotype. CDR3 region: CASDDPGQDARAFF. Written as DNA, the CDR3 is TGTGCCAGTGACGACCCTGGACAGGATGCGAGAGCTTTCTTT. The chain couples TRBV6-1 to TRBJ1-1, with 7 bases aligning to TRBD1. Germline trimming cut 9 bases from V and 10 bases from J; bases unmatched to any gene: 17. This CDR3 comprises 14 residues. Germline CDR1 reads MNHNS; CDR2 reads SASEGT.

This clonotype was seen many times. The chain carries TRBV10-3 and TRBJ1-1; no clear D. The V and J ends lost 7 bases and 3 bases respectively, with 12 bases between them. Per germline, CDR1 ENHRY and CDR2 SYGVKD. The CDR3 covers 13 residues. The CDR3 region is CAINSAPDTEAFF. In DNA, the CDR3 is TGTGCCATCAATTCGGCCCCGGACACTGAAGCTTTCTTT.

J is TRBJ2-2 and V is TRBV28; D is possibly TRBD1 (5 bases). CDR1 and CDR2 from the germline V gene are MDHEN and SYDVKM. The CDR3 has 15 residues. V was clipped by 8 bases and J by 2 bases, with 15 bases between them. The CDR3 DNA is TGTGCCAGCGACCCCGGGCAGGGAAACACCGGGGAGCTGTTTTTT. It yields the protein CASDPGQGNTGELFF.

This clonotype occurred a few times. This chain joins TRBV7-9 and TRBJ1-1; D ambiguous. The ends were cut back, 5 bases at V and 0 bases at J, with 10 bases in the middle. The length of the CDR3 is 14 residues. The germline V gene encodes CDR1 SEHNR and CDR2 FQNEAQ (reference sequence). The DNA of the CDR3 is TGTGCCAGCAGCGGACGCAACATGAACACTGAAGCTTTCTTT. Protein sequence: CASSGRNMNTEAFF.

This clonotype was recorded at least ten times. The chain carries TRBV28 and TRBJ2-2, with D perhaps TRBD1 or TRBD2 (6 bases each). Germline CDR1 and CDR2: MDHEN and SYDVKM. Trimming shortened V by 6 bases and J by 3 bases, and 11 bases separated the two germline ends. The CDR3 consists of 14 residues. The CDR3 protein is CASSRGTHTGELFF. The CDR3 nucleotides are TGTGCCAGCAGCCGCGGGACACACACCGGGGAGCTGTTTTTT.

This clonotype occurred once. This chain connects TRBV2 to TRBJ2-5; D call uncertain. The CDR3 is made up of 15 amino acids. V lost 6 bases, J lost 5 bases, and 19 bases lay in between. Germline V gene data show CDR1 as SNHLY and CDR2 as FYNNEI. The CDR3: CASSLGHHVMETQYF. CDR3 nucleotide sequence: TGTGCCAGCAGCTTAGGTCACCACGTTATGGAGACCCAGTACTTC. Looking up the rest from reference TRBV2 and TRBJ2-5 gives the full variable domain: EPEVTQTPSHQVTQMGQEVILRCVPISNHLYFYWYRQILGQKVEFLVSFYNNEISEKSEIFDDQFSVERPDGSNFTLKIRSTKLEDSAMYFCASSLGHHVMETQYFGPGTRLLVL.

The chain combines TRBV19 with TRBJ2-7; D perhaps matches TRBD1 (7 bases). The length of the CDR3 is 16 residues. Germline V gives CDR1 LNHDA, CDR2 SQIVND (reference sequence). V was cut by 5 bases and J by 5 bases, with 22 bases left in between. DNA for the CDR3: TGTGCCAGTAGTGCAGGGGGACTTTCGATTAGGAACGAGCAGTACTTC. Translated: CASSAGGLSIRNEQYF.

The CDR3 here is CASSFTGTSKFF. The CDR3 nucleotides read TGTGCCAGCAGTTTTACCGGGACTAGTAAGTTCTTC. The V call is TRBV12-3 or TRBV12-4, the J call TRBJ2-1; 8 bases agree with TRBD2. Germline trimming cut 3 bases from V and 14 bases from J; bases unmatched to any gene: 6. The CDR3 contains 12 residues.